These 25 T cell receptor beta chains were all obtained from the same sample, sequenced in a study of CD8+ T cells in alopecia areata. cDNA reverse transcribed from extracted RNA served as the sequencing template. The table came from immunoSEQ multiplex PCR; TCRdb's copy has only in-frame clones and leaves some out. Among 160,000 or so clones listed, 58% were seen once. Specified treatment: oral pan-JAK inhibitor, 5-10 mg twice daily. Material: CD4+ T cells sorted from blood, obtained at approximately week 60, from a patient treated with tofacitinib. The source is a human donor with alopecia areata.

This clone came up once. This chain connects TRBV5-4 to TRBJ1-6; D remains ambiguous. Trimming stripped 1 base from V and 10 bases from J, with 12 bases between. Germline V gene data show CDR1 as SGHNT and CDR2 as YYREEE (reference sequence). The CDR3 is 14 residues long. CDR3 protein: CASSLSGDGSPLHF. In nucleotides, the CDR3 is TGTGCCAGCAGCTTGTCCGGGGATGGATCACCCCTCCACTTT.

V usage is TRBV11-3 and J usage is TRBJ1-1, with unresolved D. The CDR3 totals 15 residues. The V gene lost 4 bases and the J gene lost 1 base, with 13 bases spanning the gap. Germline lookup yields CDR1 SGHNT and CDR2 YENEEA. The CDR3 sequence is CASSSTATQNTEAFF. CDR3 bases: TGTGCCAGCAGCTCCACAGCTACCCAGAACACTGAAGCTTTCTTT.

V and J are TRBV6-6 and TRBJ2-7; the match to TRBD2 covers 11 bases. Germline assignment: CDR1 MNHNY and CDR2 SVGAGI (reference sequence). V was pared by 4 bases and J by 5 bases, with 7 bases of the junction left unmatched. The CDR3 covers 15 residues. This CDR3 reads CASSSTRLAGNEQYF. The CDR3 DNA sequence: TGTGCCAGCAGTTCCACCAGACTAGCGGGAAACGAGCAGTACTTC.

Only a few counts were recorded for this clone. V and J are TRBV5-6 and TRBJ2-4; 10 bases fit TRBD1. The V and J ends lost 4 bases and 0 bases, in that order; junction bases with no gene match: 13. The CDR3 has 19 amino acids. Germline V gene lookup returns CDR1 SGHDT and CDR2 YYEEEE. The CDR3 coding sequence is TGTGCCAGCAGCCTCGACCCACGGACAGGGGGGGTAGCCAAAAACATTCAGTACTTC. This translates into CASSLDPRTGGVAKNIQYF. The variable domain in full, completed from reference TRBV5-6 and TRBJ2-4, reads DAGVTQSPTHLIKTRGQQVTLRCSPKSGHDTVSWYQQALGQGPQFIFQYYEEEERQRGNFPDRFSGHQFPNYSSELNVNALLLGDSALYLCASSLDPRTGGVAKNIQYFGAGTRLSVL.

This chain connects TRBV30 to TRBJ2-5, with D unclear. Germline assignment: CDR1 GTSNPN and CDR2 SVGIG (reference sequence). The CDR3 contains 15 residues. The V end was cut by 5 bases, the J end by 5 bases, with 21 bases between. CDR3 sequence reads: CAWSPFTILGETQYF. The DNA for the CDR3 is TGTGCCTGGTCCCCCTTCACGATATTAGGGGAGACCCAGTACTTC.

This clone appeared many times. V usage is TRBV29-1 and J usage is TRBJ2-7; D is unclear. This CDR3 has 11 amino acids. Germline lookup yields CDR1 SQVTM and CDR2 ANQGSEA. V shed 4 bases and J shed 6 bases, with 10 bases lying between them. The CDR3 nucleotides are TGCAGCGTTGCTGGAAGAGCCGAGCAGTACTTC. Residues: CSVAGRAEQYF.

V is TRBV10-3 and J is TRBJ2-6; D unresolved. V lost 8 bases and J lost 0, with 8 bases in between. This CDR3 spans 14 amino acids. CDR1 and CDR2 (germline): ENHRY, SYGVKD. In DNA, the CDR3 is TGTGCCATCGGGTACGGCTCTGGGGCCAACGTCCTGACTTTC. Its translation: CAIGYGSGANVLTF.

The gene calls are TRBV29-1 and TRBJ1-2; D might be TRBD1 (5 bases). CDR1 is SQVTM, CDR2 ANQGSEA, per germline. The CDR3 is 14 residues long. Trimming cost V 4 bases and J 2 bases, with 14 bases left between them. The CDR3 DNA follows: TGCAGCGTTGTAGCGGGACTCACAAACTATGGCTACACCTTC. This gives the protein CSVVAGLTNYGYTF.

This rearrangement joins TRBV7-8 to TRBJ2-1; TRBD1 or TRBD2 may be the D gene (5 bases each). The germline V gene encodes CDR1 SGHVS and CDR2 FQNEAQ. Deletions cut 2 bases from V and 0 bases from J, with 11 bases between. The CDR3 has 16 residues. CDR3 loop: CASSLTAGSSYNEQFF. DNA for the CDR3: TGTGCCAGCAGCTTAACGGCAGGGAGCTCCTACAATGAGCAGTTCTTC.

Only a few counts were recorded for this clone. The chain carries TRBV15 and TRBJ1-2, with D tentatively TRBD1 (6 bases). V was trimmed by 3 bases and J by 5 bases, leaving 13 bases between them. The CDR3 has 14 amino acids. Germline CDR1 LNHNV, CDR2 YYDKDF (reference sequence). For the CDR3, the DNA is TGTGCCACCAGCAGGGAGACAGGAGGATATGGCTACACCTTC. Amino acids: CATSRETGGYGYTF.

This clone was seen more than once but under ten times. V and J are TRBV7-9 and TRBJ2-7, with a weak D call TRBD1 (5 bases). Trimming removed 1 base at V and 0 bases at J, with 7 bases between. This CDR3 is built from 14 residues. Germline-derived CDR1 and CDR2 are SEHNR and FQNEAQ (reference sequence). The DNA for the CDR3 is TGTGCCAGCAGCTTAGACAGGAGCTCCTACGAGCAGTACTTC. Translation: CASSLDRSSYEQYF.

The chain is built from TRBV4-1 and TRBJ2-3; D remains ambiguous. Germline V gives CDR1 MGHRA, CDR2 YSYEKL. The V and J ends lost 4 bases and 0 bases respectively, with 2 bases between them. This CDR3 spans 12 amino acids. The CDR3 loop is CASSRSTDTQYF. CDR3 bases: TGCGCCAGCAGCCGAAGCACAGATACGCAGTATTTT.

CDR3 nucleotides: TGCGCCAGCAGCCAAGTGGGGAGGGGGCTGGACAATGAGCAGTTCTTC. Its protein is CASSQVGRGLDNEQFF. The chain links TRBV4-1 to TRBJ2-1; D may be TRBD1 or TRBD2 (7 bases each). In germline, CDR1 is MGHRA, CDR2 YSYEKL. Trimming stripped 1 base from V and 5 bases from J, with 15 bases between. The CDR3 runs to 16 residues.

The chain has TRBV5-4 and TRBJ2-1; TRBD1 aligns across 10 bases. CDR3 length: 15 amino acids. After removal of 4 bases from V and 7 bases from J, the junction contained 8 bases not matched to a gene. CDR1 and CDR2 (germline): SGHNT, YYREEE (reference sequence). CDR3 nucleotides: TGTGCCAGCAGCACAAGGACAGGGGGGGTGAATGAGCAGTTCTTC. Protein product: CASSTRTGGVNEQFF.

This clone was picked up a small number of times. The chain couples TRBV6-1 to TRBJ2-6; D is perhaps TRBD2 (6 bases). The CDR3 extends over 15 amino acids. CDR1 is MNHNS, CDR2 SASEGT, per germline. Between the trimmed V and J ends, which lost 6 bases and 1 base, there was a span of 10 bases. The CDR3 nucleotides read TGTGCCAGCAGGCGGGGTATATCTGGGGCCAACGTCCTGACTTTC. Protein: CASRRGISGANVLTF.

The table lists this clone with a count of one. This chain connects TRBV7-2 to TRBJ1-2; D uncertain. The CDR3 has 13 residues. Trimming left V 5 bases short and J 4 bases short, with 11 bases between. Germline values: CDR1 SGHTA, CDR2 FQGNSA. The CDR3 DNA reads TGTGCCAGCAGCCAGTCCGCGGTCTATGGCTACACCTTC. Protein: CASSQSAVYGYTF. Filled out from reference TRBV7-2 and TRBJ1-2, the complete variable domain reads GAGVSQSPSNKVTEKGKDVELRCDPISGHTALYWYRQSLGQGLEFLIYFQGNSAPDKSGLPSDRFSAERTGGSVSTLTIQRTQQEDSAVYLCASSQSAVYGYTFGSGTRLTVV.

The V call is TRBV5-1, the J call TRBJ2-5; 9 nucleotides match TRBD2. Germline V lookup: CDR1 SGHRS, CDR2 YFSETQ. V lost 0 bases and J lost 4; bases outside the gene matches: 10. This CDR3 has 17 amino acids. CDR3 coding DNA: TGCGCCAGCAGCTTGGAAATTAGCGGGGGCCGAGGAGAGACCCAGTACTTC. Protein sequence: CASSLEISGGRGETQYF.

The J gene is TRBJ1-2, the V gene TRBV9; no clear D gene. This CDR3 is built from 14 residues. With 5 bases removed from V and 8 bases from J, the gap between germline ends came to 19 bases. Per germline, CDR1 SGDLS and CDR2 YYNGEE. CDR3 loop: CASSVSVPRGGYTF. In DNA, the CDR3 is TGTGCCAGCAGTGTAAGCGTTCCGAGAGGGGGCTACACCTTC.

The chain has TRBV6-5 and TRBJ1-2; D uncertain. The ends were cut back, 4 bases at V and 4 bases at J, with 13 bases in the middle. This CDR3 spans 14 amino acids. Per the germline V gene, CDR1 is MNHEY and CDR2 is SVGAGI. The DNA of the CDR3 is TGTGCCAGCAGTTCCTTCCAGGAGGGCTATGGCTACACCTTC. Translation: CASSSFQEGYGYTF.

This clone has just a few counts. V is TRBV7-2 and J is TRBJ1-5, with D unclear. The V gene lost 3 bases and the J gene lost 2 bases, with 11 bases spanning the gap. The CDR3 runs to 15 residues. Per germline, CDR1 SGHTA and CDR2 FQGNSA. CDR3 DNA sequence: TGTGCCAGCAGCTTGACGCAAGGGCGCAATCAGCCCCAGCATTTT. Its protein product is CASSLTQGRNQPQHF.

In its sample, this clone was seen a few times. The same CDR3 arises from other DNA sequences in this sample as well. The chain links TRBV7-9 to TRBJ1-1; D is undetermined. The CDR3 loop spans 13 amino acids. The germline V and J ends were trimmed by 1 base and 2 bases, with 5 bases remaining between them. CDR1 and CDR2 from the germline V gene are SEHNR and FQNEAQ (reference sequence). The CDR3 protein is CASSLEANTEAFF. DNA of the CDR3: TGTGCCAGCAGCTTAGAAGCCAACACTGAAGCTTTCTTT.

J is TRBJ1-1 and V is TRBV9; 10 nucleotides line up with TRBD1. Germline loops: CDR1 SGDLS, CDR2 YYNGEE. The CDR3 is made up of 14 amino acids. Trimming removed 9 bases from V and 0 bases from J; junction bases left unmatched: 5. The CDR3 sequence is CATGTGEVNTEAFF. CDR3 nucleotide sequence: TGTGCCACCGGGACAGGGGAGGTGAACACTGAAGCTTTCTTT.

V and J are TRBV27 and TRBJ1-1; no definite D call. Trimming left V 0 bases short and J 1 base short, with 6 bases between. Germline CDR1 and CDR2: MNHEY and SMNVEV (reference sequence). The CDR3 is 14 amino acids. The CDR3 region is CASSLSERNTEAFF. DNA for the CDR3: TGTGCCAGCAGTTTATCTGAGAGGAACACTGAAGCTTTCTTT.

The genes are TRBV2 and TRBJ2-5; D call uncertain. CDR3 length: 13 amino acids. The V end lost 8 bases, the J end lost 5 bases, and 15 bases lay between the germline ends. The germline gives CDR1 SNHLY, CDR2 FYNNEI. The CDR3 region is CASGGTGWETQYF. In nucleotides, the CDR3 is TGTGCCAGCGGTGGAACGGGTTGGGAGACCCAGTACTTC. Looking up the rest from reference TRBV2 and TRBJ2-5 gives the full variable domain: EPEVTQTPSHQVTQMGQEVILRCVPISNHLYFYWYRQILGQKVEFLVSFYNNEISEKSEIFDDQFSVERPDGSNFTLKIRSTKLEDSAMYFCASGGTGWETQYFGPGTRLLVL.

The V gene is TRBV7-9, the J gene TRBJ2-5; 9 bases fit TRBD1. With 6 bases clipped from V and 5 bases from J, the junction kept 1 base outside the gene matches. Germline V gene lookup returns CDR1 SEHNR and CDR2 FQNEAQ (reference sequence). There are 12 residues in the CDR3. The CDR3 DNA reads as TGTGCCAGCAGACAGGGGGCCGAGACCCAGTACTTC. Residues: CASRQGAETQYF.